This T cell receptor beta chain is drawn from a study of blood T cell repertoires in COVID-19. The overall study: Donors in the United States, Italy and Spain gave samples during acute or convalescent COVID-19. In each case, the material was cDNA or gDNA derived from T cells, B-cell-depleted T cells, or PBMCs.

Generated by immunoSEQ multiplex PCR, the TCRdb table keeps only in-frame clones and is missing some. The table records 250,000 to 350,000 clones, about 84% of them present only once. The source of this sequence is a woman aged 50 to 60 with acute or convalescent COVID-19. Sequencing input: peripheral blood.

CDR3 sequence: CASSQTSGSPGELFF. The CDR3 DNA is TGTGCCAGCAGCCAGACTAGCGGGAGTCCCGGGGAGCTGTTTTTT. The chain employs TRBV27 and TRBJ2-2, with TRBD2 matching over 12 bases. The CDR3 runs 15 residues. J lost 6 bases, V lost 6 bases, and 5 bases had no gene match. Germline loops: CDR1 MNHEY, CDR2 SMNVEV (reference sequence).